This T cell receptor (beta chain) was sequenced in a study of control samples from healthy donors and cancer patients. Here immunoSEQ multiplex PCR was the method, and the copy in TCRdb shows in-frame clones only, minus some. The sample lists approximately 170,000 clones; roughly 90% were seen once. Germline-derived CDR1 and CDR2 are MGHRA and YSYEKL. Trimming cost V 0 bases and J 4 bases, with 7 bases left between them. The CDR3 spans 14 residues. The V gene is TRBV4-1, the J gene TRBJ1-3; D uncertain. The sequence was obtained from a woman in her forties or fifties in good health. The sequencing input was blood. The CDR3 nucleotides are TGCGCCAGCAGCCAAGATCCCCAGGGAAACACCATATATTTT. This encodes CASSQDPQGNTIYF.